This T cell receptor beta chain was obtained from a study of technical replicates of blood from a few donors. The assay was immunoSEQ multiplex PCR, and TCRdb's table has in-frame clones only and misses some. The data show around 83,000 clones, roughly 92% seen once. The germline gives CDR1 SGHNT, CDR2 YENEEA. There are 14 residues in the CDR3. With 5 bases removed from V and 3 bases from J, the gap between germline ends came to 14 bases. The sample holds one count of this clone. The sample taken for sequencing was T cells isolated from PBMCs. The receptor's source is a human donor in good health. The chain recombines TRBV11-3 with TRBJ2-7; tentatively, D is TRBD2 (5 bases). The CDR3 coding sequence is TGTGCCAGCAGCCTCACGACCCGGGACTACGAGCAGTACTTC. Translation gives CASSLTTRDYEQYF.